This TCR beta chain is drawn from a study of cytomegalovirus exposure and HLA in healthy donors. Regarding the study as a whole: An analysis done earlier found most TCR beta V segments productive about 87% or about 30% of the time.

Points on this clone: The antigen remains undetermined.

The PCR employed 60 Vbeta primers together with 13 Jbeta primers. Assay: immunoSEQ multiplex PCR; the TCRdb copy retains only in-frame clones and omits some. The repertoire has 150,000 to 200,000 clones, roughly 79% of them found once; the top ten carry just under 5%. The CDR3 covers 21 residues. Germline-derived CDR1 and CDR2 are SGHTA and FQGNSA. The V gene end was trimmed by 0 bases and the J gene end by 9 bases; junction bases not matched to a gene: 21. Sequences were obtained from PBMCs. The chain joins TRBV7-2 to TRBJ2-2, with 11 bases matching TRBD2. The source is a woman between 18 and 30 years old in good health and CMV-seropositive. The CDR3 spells CASSLARPLAGGPARGRELFF. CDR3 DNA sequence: TGTGCCAGCAGCTTAGCCCGACCGCTAGCGGGGGGACCGGCCCGGGGGCGGGAGCTGTTTTTT. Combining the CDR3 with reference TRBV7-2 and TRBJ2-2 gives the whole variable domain GAGVSQSPSNKVTEKGKDVELRCDPISGHTALYWYRQSLGQGLEFLIYFQGNSAPDKSGLPSDRFSAERTGGSVSTLTIQRTQQEDSAVYLCASSLARPLAGGPARGRELFFGEGSRLTVL.